This TCR beta chain was recorded in a study of regulatory T cells in long-lasting Graves disease. Time point given: newly diagnosed GD, antithyroid drugs for less than 3 months. The authors made the TCR library using RNA they extracted from PBMCs. This clonotype was detected a few times. Arm-PCR of CDR3 regions and iRepertoire HTBI primers were used to build TCR beta libraries. Using its own MiXCR run on the multiplex PCR reads, TCRdb lists one record per CDR3 protein. The sample contains some 490,000 distinct CDR3 sequences, approximately 12% of which appear only once. The CDR3 is 16 amino acids. Germline-derived CDR1 and CDR2 are MNHEY and SVGAGI. The trim removed 0 bases at V and 2 bases at J, leaving 2 bases unmatched. These data were also filed under a second study, of T cells in Graves' hyperthyroidism and ophthalmopathy.

V gene TRBV6-5 combines with J gene TRBJ1-3; 9 positions match TRBD1. Sequencing used peripheral blood mononuclear cells (PBMCs), obtained at new diagnosis, from a patient treated with antithyroid drugs. This TCR was recovered from a woman aged 30 to 39 with Graves disease. The CDR3, as DNA: TGTGCCAGCAGTTACTCCGGGACAGGGACTGGAAACACCATATATTTT. Its protein product is CASSYSGTGTGNTIYF.